A single sample is the source of the 32 T cell receptor beta chains below, sequenced in a study of sequential checkpoint blockade in melanoma. Treatment of the sample: randomized to nivolumab then ipilimumab (arm A) or the reverse (arm B). The table came from immunoSEQ multiplex PCR; TCRdb's copy has only in-frame clones and leaves some out. The sample includes about 18,000 clones, roughly two thirds of them seen just once. The sample consisted of tumor tissue (inferred from file names), taken from a patient given nivolumab and ipilimumab in sequence. The origin of the receptors is a human donor with melanoma.

This chain connects TRBV6-1 to TRBJ2-1, with D perhaps matching TRBD1 (6 bases). V shed 1 base and J shed 4 bases, with 11 bases lying between them. There are 15 residues in the CDR3. Per the germline V gene, CDR1 is MNHNS and CDR2 is SASEGT. CDR3 amino acids: CASSEDRVIYNEQFF. The CDR3 DNA reads TGTGCCAGCAGTGAAGACAGGGTCATTTACAATGAGCAGTTCTTC.

This clone appeared once. The CDR3 nucleotides read TGTGCCAGCAGCGGACAGCCCGGGGGCATGAACACTGAAGCTTTCTTT. Encoded protein: CASSGQPGGMNTEAFF. The V call is TRBV7-4, the J call TRBJ1-1; possibly TRBD1 for D (6 bases). Germline CDR1 SGHVT, CDR2 SQSDAQ. The CDR3 covers 16 residues. V lost 5 bases and J lost 0, with 16 bases in between.

The J gene is TRBJ2-2, the V gene TRBV6-8; 8 positions agree with TRBD2. The junction had 10 bases not matched to a gene; V was cut back by 2 bases and J by 2 bases. The CDR3 spans 18 residues. Germline V gene sequence: CDR1 MNHGY, CDR2 SAAAGT. CDR3 coding DNA: TGTGCCAGCAGTTACGCCCGAGGGAGCGGGGGCAACACCGGGGAGCTGTTTTTT. Amino acids: CASSYARGSGGNTGELFF.

The V call is TRBV9, the J call TRBJ1-5, with unresolved D. The germline V gene encodes CDR1 SGDLS and CDR2 YYNGEE. Trimming pared 5 bases from V and 1 base from J, leaving 7 bases between. The CDR3 covers 13 residues. CDR3 residues: CASSASSNQPQHF. DNA of the CDR3: TGTGCCAGCAGTGCGTCGAGCAATCAGCCCCAGCATTTT.

The chain links TRBV18 to TRBJ1-2, with 8 bases lining up with TRBD1. Germline trimming cut 4 bases from V and 4 bases from J; bases unmatched to any gene: 2. This CDR3 spans 13 amino acids. CDR1 and CDR2 from the germline V gene are KGHSH and LQKENI. CDR3 DNA: TGTGCCAGCTCACAAGGACAGGGCTATGGCTACACCTTC. It codes for CASSQGQGYGYTF. Combining the CDR3 with reference TRBV18 and TRBJ1-2 gives the whole variable domain NAGVMQNPRHLVRRRGQEARLRCSPMKGHSHVYWYRQLPEEGLKFMVYLQKENIIDESGMPKERFSAEFPKEGPSILRIQQVVRGDSAAYFCASSQGQGYGYTFGSGTRLTVV.

The chain combines TRBV28 with TRBJ1-5, with 9 bases identical to TRBD1. The CDR3 consists of 12 residues. Germline V gene lookup returns CDR1 MDHEN and CDR2 SYDVKM. V dropped 7 bases and J dropped 11; count of bases not matched to a gene: 6. CDR3: CASITGQGAQHF. The CDR3 region has the DNA TGTGCCAGCATAACGGGACAGGGTGCCCAGCATTTT.

The chain combines TRBV10-1 with TRBJ2-7; D remains unclear. With 6 bases removed from V and 9 bases from J, the gap between germline ends came to 15 bases. CDR1 WNHNN and CDR2 SYGVQD come from the germline V gene (reference sequence). The CDR3 spans 12 residues. In nucleotides, the CDR3 is TGCGCCAGCAGCCATCAGACTTTTGGGCAGTACTTC. As protein: CASSHQTFGQYF.

A note on this clone: The same CDR3 is also encoded by other DNA sequences in this sample. The genes are TRBV14 and TRBJ2-1; 11 nucleotides align to TRBD1. Germline CDR1 SGHDN, CDR2 FVKESK. Unmatched junction bases numbered 7, after V lost 4 bases and J lost 5 bases. The CDR3 loop spans 16 amino acids. The CDR3 reads CASSLVPGQGDNEQFF. The CDR3 DNA follows: TGTGCCAGCAGCCTAGTACCGGGACAGGGGGACAATGAGCAGTTCTTC.

The V gene is TRBV7-2, the J gene TRBJ1-2, with D tentatively TRBD1 (5 bases). This CDR3 is 13 amino acids long. Trimming took 5 bases from V and 12 from J, leaving 19 bases between them. Per the germline V gene, CDR1 is SGHTA and CDR2 is FQGNSA. CDR3 DNA sequence: TGTGCCAGCAGCGTGGGGGACTTGAGGCGAGACACCTTC. Amino acids: CASSVGDLRRDTF.

This clone has more than one count but fewer than ten. The chain employs TRBV25-1 and TRBJ1-6; tentative D call: TRBD1 (5 bases). Trimming cost V 0 bases and J 7 bases, with 16 bases left between them. Per germline, CDR1 MGHDK and CDR2 SYGVNS. This CDR3 is 17 amino acids long. As DNA, the CDR3 is TGTGCCAGCAGTGAATATCCGCTAGGACAAGGAAATTCACCCCTCCACTTT. This sequence encodes CASSEYPLGQGNSPLHF.

This clone has just one count. The CDR3 nucleotides read TGTGCCTGGAGTTTCGGGGGATACGAGCAGTACTTC. Its protein product is CAWSFGGYEQYF. The chain is built from TRBV30 and TRBJ2-7; weak D call: TRBD2 (6 bases). Germline V gives CDR1 GTSNPN, CDR2 SVGIG (reference sequence). The CDR3 consists of 12 residues. Trimming cost V 2 bases and J 4 bases, with 9 bases left between them.

This clone has a handful of counts. The J gene is TRBJ2-7, the V gene TRBV9, with 7 bases lining up with TRBD2. The CDR3 is 14 amino acids. Looked up from germline, CDR1 is SGDLS and CDR2 is YYNGEE. V was clipped by 10 bases and J by 1 base; unmatched bases: 11. The CDR3 DNA follows: TGTGCCGGCTCCCGGGGGGTGTTGTCCTACGAGCAGTACTTC. Amino acids: CAGSRGVLSYEQYF.

V and J are TRBV6-7 and TRBJ2-1; unclear D gene. TRBV6-7 is an ORF for which the function is uncertain. V lost 6 bases to trimming and J lost 7 bases, with 7 bases between them. The CDR3 sequence is 11 residues long. The CDR3: CASRRFNEQFF. CDR3 sequence (DNA): TGTGCCAGCAGACGGTTTAATGAGCAGTTCTTC.

The chain is built from TRBV5-1 and TRBJ2-5, with 12 nucleotides matching TRBD2. Germline CDR1 is SGHRS and CDR2 is YFSETQ. This CDR3 is built from 18 residues. J was trimmed by 4 bases and V by 0 bases; bases with no gene match: 10. The CDR3, as DNA: TGCGCCAGCAGCTTGGAGGGCGCTAGCGGGGGGGCCATAGAGACCCAGTACTTC. It yields the protein CASSLEGASGGAIETQYF.

The chain recombines TRBV30 with TRBJ2-7, with D possibly TRBD1 on 5 matching bases. Germline-derived CDR1 and CDR2 are GTSNPN and SVGIG (reference sequence). The CDR3 is made up of 12 amino acids. Trimming cost V 4 bases and J 10 bases, with 17 bases left between them. CDR3 nucleotide sequence: TGTGCCTGGAAGTCTGGGGCAGGGCGTCAGTACTTC. Amino acids: CAWKSGAGRQYF.

A few counts support this clone. V gene TRBV15 combines with J gene TRBJ2-1, with 7 nucleotides matching TRBD2. Germline CDR1 reads LNHNV; CDR2 reads YYDKDF (reference sequence). After removal of 0 bases from V and 7 bases from J, the junction contained 6 bases not matched to a gene. The CDR3 extends over 15 amino acids. CDR3 sequence (DNA): TGTGCCACCAGCAGAGAAGCGGGACTGGGGAATGAGCAGTTCTTC. Protein: CATSREAGLGNEQFF.

The chain has TRBV18 and TRBJ2-7; D unclear. V lost 2 bases and J lost 5, with 16 bases in between. The CDR3 runs 15 residues. Germline CDR1 and CDR2: KGHSH and LQKENI. CDR3 sequence reads: CASSPFSVSEDEQYF. CDR3 bases: TGTGCCAGCTCACCATTTTCAGTAAGTGAGGACGAGCAGTACTTC.

The chain is built from TRBV6-8 and TRBJ1-1, with TRBD1 matching over 12 bases. Trimming removed 10 bases from V and 5 bases from J; junction bases left unmatched: 5. From germline, CDR1 is MNHGY and CDR2 SAAAGT. The CDR3 extends over 13 amino acids. The CDR3 loop reads CATRDRGLTEAFF. The CDR3 nucleotides are TGTGCCACGAGGGACAGGGGGCTTACTGAAGCTTTCTTT.

The chain employs TRBV30 and TRBJ2-5; D is undetermined. Germline CDR1 reads GTSNPN; CDR2 reads SVGIG (reference sequence). This CDR3 has 13 residues. V was cut by 5 bases and J by 1 base, with 11 bases left in between. Here the CDR3 reads CAWDLGVQETQYF. The DNA for the CDR3 is TGTGCCTGGGATCTCGGAGTCCAAGAGACCCAGTACTTC. Filled out from reference TRBV30 and TRBJ2-5, the complete variable domain reads SQTIHQWPATLVQPVGSPLSLECTVEGTSNPNLYWYRQAAGRGLQLLFYSVGIGQISSEVPQNLSASRPQDRQFILSSKKLLLSDSGFYLCAWDLGVQETQYFGPGTRLLVL.

The V call is TRBV6-8, the J call TRBJ1-4; TRBD1 is a possible D gene (5 bases). The V end was cut by 6 bases, the J end by 5 bases, with 13 bases between. This CDR3 has 14 amino acids. Germline V gene data show CDR1 as MNHGY and CDR2 as SAAAGT. The CDR3 loop is CASRERTQNEKLFF. The CDR3 DNA is TGTGCCAGCAGGGAAAGGACACAGAATGAAAAACTGTTTTTT.

V gene TRBV6-8 combines with J gene TRBJ1-4, with TRBD1 matching over 7 bases. The CDR3 consists of 15 residues. V shed 10 bases and J 2 bases; nucleotides not matched to a gene: 10. Germline loops: CDR1 MNHGY, CDR2 SAAAGT. CDR3 amino acids: CAISHETGTNEKLFF. The CDR3 DNA is TGTGCCATCAGCCACGAGACAGGGACTAATGAAAAACTGTTTTTT.

This clone appeared a few times. The V and J genes are TRBV12-5 and TRBJ1-1; D perhaps matches TRBD1 (6 bases). V was pared by 6 bases and J by 2 bases, with 13 bases between. The CDR3 spans 14 residues. Germline CDR1 reads LGHNT; CDR2 reads FRNRAP. The CDR3 coding sequence is TGTGCTAGTGGGCCTGGACAGCCCAACACTGAAGCTTTCTTT. Protein product: CASGPGQPNTEAFF.

This clone was counted a few times. The J gene is TRBJ1-5, the V gene TRBV19; maybe TRBD1 (6 bases). Germline loops: CDR1 LNHDA, CDR2 SQIVND (reference sequence). The CDR3 is 13 residues long. The V end lost 4 bases, the J end lost 4 bases, and 8 bases lay between the germline ends. The DNA for the CDR3 is TGTGCCAGTAGTACAGGGGTAAATCAGCCCCAGCATTTT. It encodes CASSTGVNQPQHF. Looking up the rest from reference TRBV19 and TRBJ1-5 gives the full variable domain: DGGITQSPKYLFRKEGQNVTLSCEQNLNHDAMYWYRQDPGQGLRLIYYSQIVNDFQKGDIAEGYSVSREKKESFPLTVTSAQKNPTAFYLCASSTGVNQPQHFGDGTRLSIL.

The chain has TRBV6-7 and TRBJ2-1; possible D gene TRBD2, 10 bases. TRBV6-7 is marked as an open reading frame, function uncertain. V lost 5 bases to trimming and J lost 7 bases, with 30 bases between them. The CDR3 is 19 residues long. In DNA, the CDR3 is TGTGCCAGCAGTCCGCAAGGACAGGGGTCTAGCGGGAGATGGAATGAGCAGTTCTTC. This encodes CASSPQGQGSSGRWNEQFF.

The V call is TRBV14, the J call TRBJ1-1; D remains unclear. The germline gives CDR1 SGHDN, CDR2 FVKESK. The length of the CDR3 is 13 residues. Trimming left V 2 bases short and J 8 bases short, with 12 bases between. The CDR3 DNA reads as TGTGCCAGCAGCCAATTGATCAGGACGGAAGCTTTCTTT. Its protein product is CASSQLIRTEAFF.

The chain couples TRBV9 to TRBJ1-3; D remains unclear. The CDR3 extends over 14 amino acids. The germline V gene encodes CDR1 SGDLS and CDR2 YYNGEE. V was trimmed by 2 bases and J by 0 bases, leaving 6 bases between them. The CDR3, as DNA: TGTGCCAGCAGCGTTGCGAACTCTGGAAACACCATATATTTT. It encodes CASSVANSGNTIYF.

This clone was seen more than once but under ten times. The chain has TRBV5-1 and TRBJ2-1; the D is unclear. Germline assignment: CDR1 SGHRS and CDR2 YFSETQ. The CDR3 contains 16 residues. The ends were cut back, 5 bases at V and 1 base at J, with 16 bases in the middle. The CDR3 is CASSLVSDGSYNEQFF. CDR3 nucleotide sequence: TGCGCCAGCAGTCTCGTCTCGGACGGTTCCTACAATGAGCAGTTCTTC.

In this sample, this clone turned up a few times. The chain uses TRBV19 and TRBJ1-2, with D hard to call. The CDR3 is 12 residues long. In germline, CDR1 is LNHDA, CDR2 SQIVND (reference sequence). The V gene lost 5 bases and the J gene lost 3 bases, with 7 bases spanning the gap. CDR3 coding DNA: TGTGCCAGTAGTGGCTGGGACTATGGCTACACCTTC. It encodes CASSGWDYGYTF.

This clone appeared a few times. The chain recombines TRBV6-8 with TRBJ1-3; D ambiguous. The ends were cut back, 5 bases at V and 2 bases at J, with 19 bases in the middle. From germline, CDR1 is MNHGY and CDR2 SAAAGT. The CDR3 totals 17 residues. The CDR3 loop is CASSDRAGLRAGNTIYF. The CDR3 nucleotides are TGTGCCAGCAGTGACCGCGCCGGGTTGAGGGCTGGAAACACCATATATTTT.

Concerning this clone itself: Mismatch with germline at one junction end may stem from a read error. V and J are TRBV15 and TRBJ2-2; possible D gene TRBD2, 5 bases. Germline assignment: CDR1 LNHNV and CDR2 YYDKDF (reference sequence). The CDR3 is made up of 14 amino acids. The CDR3 spells CASSQDRGRGELFF. The CDR3 DNA reads as TGTGCCAGCAGCCAAGATCGAGGGCGCGGGGAGCTGTTTTTT.

This clone is medium-sized. The V gene is TRBV11-3, the J gene TRBJ2-5, with 11 bases aligning to TRBD1. The germline gives CDR1 SGHNT, CDR2 YENEEA. The CDR3 covers 16 residues. Unmatched junction bases numbered 9, after V lost 5 bases and J lost 4 bases. The CDR3 loop reads CASSPPWTGGGETQYF. Written as DNA, the CDR3 is TGTGCCAGCAGCCCCCCGTGGACAGGGGGCGGAGAGACCCAGTACTTC.

Comments on this clone: Germline and junction disagree at one end, which may indicate a read error. This chain's CDR3 is CAISERTGGNQPQHF. As DNA, the CDR3 is TGCGCCATCAGTGAGAGGACAGGGGGCAATCAGCCCCAGCATTTT. The rearrangement links TRBV10-2 to TRBJ1-5; 9 nucleotides align to TRBD1. Germline lookup yields CDR1 WSHSY and CDR2 SAAADI. CDR3 length: 15 amino acids.